This TCR beta chain comes out of a study of tissue T cells after allogeneic stem cell transplantation. The study's findings and limits: Some tissue clones might be persisting host cells; their alloreactivity or antigen specificity was not determined.

Concerning this clone: The target antigen is unknown. Gene and germline names: mouse. The sequence runs out 1 residue before the end of the CDR3; the remainder is reconstructed from the germline J gene.

Germline CDR1 reads LGHNA; CDR2 reads YNLKQL (reference sequence). The V and J ends lost 1 base and 1 base respectively, with 9 bases between them. This CDR3 contains 15 residues. TCRdb's table, derived via immunoSEQ multiplex PCR, lists solely in-frame clones and lacks some. The data contain approximately 7,400 clones, roughly two thirds of them singletons. The gene calls are TRBV5 and TRBJ2-3; D is possibly TRBD2 (6 bases). Input material: blood. This TCR was sampled from a female BALB/c mouse in good health. MHC haplotype: H2-d. The covered CDR3 bases are TGTGCCAGCAGCCAAGCTGGGGCGGGTGCAGAAACGCTGTAT. This codes for CASSQAGAGAETLY. The full CDR3 sequence reads CASSQAGAGAETLYF.